The next 19 T cell receptor beta chains were all read from a single sample in a study of OX40 agonist ivuxolimab in advanced cancers. The receptor library was made with the immunoSEQ multiplex PCR assay. TCRdb carries this immuneACCESS record with in-frame sequences only. Its versions omit some clonotypes, under half of them owing to an unresolved V gene in the studies checked, with the rest unexplained. This sample is represented by approximately 77,000 clones; 91% of them were singletons. Together, the top ten hold around 1.5% of the sample. The sequenced sample was CD4+ or CD8+ T cells sorted from blood, obtained in a trial of the OX40 agonist ivuxolimab. The receptors were gathered from an adult with an advanced solid tumor such as melanoma, head and neck, liver or kidney cancer.

This rearrangement joins TRBV1 to TRBJ2-7; the D call of TRBD2 is as the table states it, not checked on the DNA. TRBV1 constitutes a pseudogene. This CDR3 contains 15 residues. As DNA, the CDR3 is TGCACCAGCAGCCAAGATCCAGCGGGAGGGCCTCGGCAGTACTTC. It encodes CTSSQDPAGGPRQYF.

The genes are TRBV18 and TRBJ1-3, with 8 bases aligning to TRBD1. This CDR3 contains 17 residues. V lost 0 bases and J lost 4; bases outside the gene matches: 8. Per the germline V gene, CDR1 is KGHSH and CDR2 is LQKENI. DNA of the CDR3: TGTGCCAGCTCACCACCGGAGGGCCAGGGGGCAGGAAACACCATATATTTT. This codes for CASSPPEGQGAGNTIYF.

This chain connects TRBV28 to TRBJ1-2; TRBD1 agrees at 9 bases. The CDR3 spans 16 residues. The V gene end was trimmed by 3 bases and the J gene end by 4 bases; junction bases not matched to a gene: 9. Germline V gene data show CDR1 as MDHEN and CDR2 as SYDVKM. CDR3 nucleotide sequence: TGTGCCAGCAGTTTTGCGGGACAGGGACGGGCCTATGGCTACACCTTC. Its translation is CASSFAGQGRAYGYTF.

The gene calls are TRBV13 and TRBJ2-3; 14 bases align to TRBD2. V dropped 5 bases and J dropped 5; count of bases not matched to a gene: 6. This CDR3 is 16 amino acids long. CDR1 PRHDT and CDR2 FYEKMQ come from the germline V gene (reference sequence). The CDR3 region is CASSPGLAGVIDTQYF. The CDR3 nucleotides read TGTGCCAGCAGCCCGGGACTAGCGGGAGTTATAGATACGCAGTATTTT.

V usage is TRBV20-1 and J usage is TRBJ2-1; D is ambiguous. CDR3 length: 11 amino acids. Deletions cut 0 bases from V and 10 bases from J, with 7 bases between. Germline lookup yields CDR1 DFQATT and CDR2 SNEGSKA (reference sequence). The CDR3 sequence is CSARDWPEQFF. The CDR3 DNA follows: TGCAGTGCTAGAGATTGGCCCGAGCAGTTCTTC.

V usage is TRBV23-1 and J usage is TRBJ1-6; D is unclear. TRBV23-1 is designated an ORF whose function remains uncertain. The germline V and J ends were trimmed by 4 bases and 14 bases, with 12 bases remaining between them. The CDR3 totals 12 residues. The CDR3 region is CASSRVSRTLHF. The DNA for the CDR3 is TGCGCCAGCAGTCGGGTTTCCCGCACCCTCCACTTT.

The gene calls are TRBV10-1 and TRBJ2-1, with TRBD2 identical over 8 bases. V trimming: 3 bases; J trimming: 0 bases; junction bases outside the gene matches: 4. The CDR3 extends over 16 amino acids. Germline values: CDR1 WNHNN, CDR2 SYGVQD (reference sequence). In DNA, the CDR3 is TGCGCCAGCAGTGACCCTCTAGCGGGCTCCTACAATGAGCAGTTCTTC. This encodes CASSDPLAGSYNEQFF.

This chain links TRBV30 with TRBJ1-1, with D hard to call. CDR1 and CDR2 (germline): GTSNPN, SVGIG (reference sequence). The CDR3 has 13 residues. V was trimmed by 0 bases and J by 6 bases, leaving 11 bases between them. The CDR3 loop reads CAWSVWPSSEAFF. In nucleotides, the CDR3 is TGTGCCTGGAGTGTATGGCCTAGCTCTGAAGCTTTCTTT.

This chain uses TRBV6-5 with TRBJ2-7; D perhaps matches TRBD1 (6 bases). V was trimmed by 6 bases and J by 2 bases, leaving 11 bases between them. Germline-derived CDR1 and CDR2 are MNHEY and SVGAGI. The CDR3 is 13 residues long. As DNA, the CDR3 is TGTGCCAGCAGATCCGGGACAACCTACGAGCAGTACTTC. Translated: CASRSGTTYEQYF.

A single count supports this clone. The genes are TRBV19 and TRBJ2-4; D possibly matches TRBD1 or TRBD2 (5 bases each). Germline CDR1 and CDR2: LNHDA and SQIVND (reference sequence). The CDR3 covers 13 residues. The CDR3 DNA follows: TGTGTGAGTAGGGGACCATCCAAAAACATTCAGTACTTC. Protein product: CVSRGPSKNIQYF. The whole variable domain, filled in from reference TRBV19 and TRBJ2-4, reads DGGITQSPKYLFRKEGQNVTLSCEQNLNHDAMYWYRQDPGQGLRLIYYSQIVNDFQKGDIAEGYSVSREKKESFPLTVTSAQKNPTAFYLCVSRGPSKNIQYFGAGTRLSVL.

The chain combines TRBV6-5 with TRBJ1-2, with D uncertain. CDR1 and CDR2 (germline): MNHEY, SVGAGI. This CDR3 spans 15 amino acids. The ends were cut back, 0 bases at V and 4 bases at J, with 12 bases in the middle. The CDR3 is CASSYSSGVGYGYTF. DNA for the CDR3: TGTGCCAGCAGTTACTCGAGCGGGGTCGGCTATGGCTACACCTTC.

This sequence joins TRBV5-6 and TRBJ2-7; D is unresolved. The CDR3 covers 14 residues. Between the trimmed V and J ends, which lost 2 bases and 5 bases, there was a span of 14 bases. The V gene's germline CDR1 is SGHDT and CDR2 YYEEEE. For the CDR3, the DNA is TGTGCCAGCAGCTTACCTCCCAACGTCCACGAGCAGTACTTC. Translating it yields CASSLPPNVHEQYF. The variable domain in full, with the rest retrieved from reference TRBV5-6 and TRBJ2-7, is DAGVTQSPTHLIKTRGQQVTLRCSPKSGHDTVSWYQQALGQGPQFIFQYYEEEERQRGNFPDRFSGHQFPNYSSELNVNALLLGDSALYLCASSLPPNVHEQYFGPGTRLTVT.

The V call is TRBV11-1, the J call TRBJ1-2, with D maybe TRBD1 (6 bases). Trimming shortened V by 4 bases and J by 2 bases, and 8 bases separated the two germline ends. Germline values: CDR1 SGHAT, CDR2 FQDESV (reference sequence). The CDR3 runs to 13 residues. The CDR3 is CASSSTGNYGYTF. CDR3 nucleotide sequence: TGTGCCAGCAGCTCAACAGGGAACTATGGCTACACCTTC. Using reference TRBV11-1 and TRBJ1-2 for the parts outside the CDR3, the full variable domain is EAEVAQSPRYKITEKSQAVAFWCDPISGHATLYWYRQILGQGPELLVQFQDESVVDDSQLPKDRFSAERLKGVDSTLKIQPAELGDSAMYLCASSSTGNYGYTFGSGTRLTVV.

The chain employs TRBV5-1 and TRBJ2-3; a weak D match, TRBD1 (6 bases). V was clipped by 2 bases and J by 5 bases, with 15 bases between them. Per germline, CDR1 SGHRS and CDR2 YFSETQ. The CDR3 is made up of 15 amino acids. In nucleotides, the CDR3 is TGCGCCAGCAGCTTTTTCCAGGGGCCAGGAGATACGCAGTATTTT. Translating gives CASSFFQGPGDTQYF. Based on the CDR3 plus reference TRBV5-1 and TRBJ2-3, the full variable domain is KAGVTQTPRYLIKTRGQQVTLSCSPISGHRSVSWYQQTPGQGLQFLFEYFSETQRNKGNFPGRFSGRQFSNSRSEMNVSTLELGDSALYLCASSFFQGPGDTQYFGPGTRLTVL.

The genes are TRBV11-3 and TRBJ2-7, with D tentatively TRBD1 (6 bases). The germline CDR1 and CDR2 sequences are SGHNT and YENEEA. The CDR3 has 14 amino acids. V was pared by 1 base and J by 4 bases, with 11 bases between. CDR3 protein: CASSLGDRPYEQYF. The CDR3 bases are TGTGCCAGCAGCTTAGGAGACAGGCCTTACGAGCAGTACTTC.

With regard to this clone: A read error may account for a junction end that differs from germline. The chain employs TRBV29-1 and TRBJ2-1; 7 positions agree with TRBD1. Germline V gene data show CDR1 as SQVTM and CDR2 as ANQGSEA. The CDR3 has 15 amino acids. The CDR3 bases are TGCAGCCTTGATAGGGGACAGACGAGGTACAATGAGCAGTTCTTC. Its protein product is CSLDRGQTRYNEQFF.

As concerns this clone: The junction departs from germline at one end; a sequencing error may be responsible. The chain employs TRBV7-8 and TRBJ1-1, with a tentative D call TRBD1 (5 bases). Germline V gene lookup returns CDR1 SGHVS and CDR2 FQNEAQ. This CDR3 comprises 13 residues. For the CDR3, the DNA is TGTGCCAGCACCTCCCCAGGGCTCCTTATCACCCTTTTT. Translating gives CASTSPGLLITLF. Supplemented by reference TRBV7-8 and TRBJ1-1, the full variable domain reads GAGVSQSPRYKVAKRGQDVALRCDPISGHVSLFWYQQALGQGPEFLTYFQNEAQLDKSGLPSDRFFAERPEGSVSTLKIQRTQQEDSAVYLCASTSPGLLITLFGQGTRLTVV.

The chain carries TRBV28 and TRBJ1-3; maybe TRBD1 (5 bases). The CDR3 has 15 residues. V was trimmed by 5 bases and J by 0 bases, leaving 11 bases between them. Germline CDR1 reads MDHEN; CDR2 reads SYDVKM. CDR3 bases: TGTGCCAGCAGTGCCTGGGACTCCTCTGGAAACACCATATATTTT. This translates into CASSAWDSSGNTIYF.

The chain employs TRBV5-1 and TRBJ2-6; the D is unclear. In germline, CDR1 is SGHRS, CDR2 YFSETQ. The V end lost 1 base, the J end lost 0 bases, and 8 bases lay between the germline ends. CDR3 length: 16 amino acids. CDR3 amino acids: CASSLSTDSGANVLTF. DNA for the CDR3: TGCGCCAGCAGCTTGTCTACAGACTCTGGGGCCAACGTCCTGACTTTC.